This T cell receptor (beta chain) was sequenced during a study of shared clonotypes between healthy human individuals. Study-level information: Aged 18 to 49, the donors were a couple of women and three men. Each donor's CD8 memory used one plate, CD8 naive two, each CD4 subset three. Findings of the study overall: Estimated richness was generally greater in naive than memory subsets.

The authors distributed each subset's genomic DNA evenly over several immunoSEQ plates. Generated by immunoSEQ multiplex PCR, the TCRdb table keeps only in-frame clones and is missing some. The data contain some 1.4 million clones, approximately 96% of them seen just once; the ten biggest clones take up about 1.2%. The CDR3 is made up of 15 amino acids. Germline CDR1 and CDR2: MNHEY and SVGAGI. Trimming shortened V by 7 bases and J by 0 bases, and 12 bases separated the two germline ends. This clone has only one observation. Its specificity is unknown. The TCR comes from a man aged 25-45 years in good health. The sequencing sample was made of naive CD4+ T cells sorted from blood. The subset denotes: CD45RA+ positively selected. The genes are TRBV6-5 and TRBJ1-4, with D possibly being TRBD1 (5 bases). The CDR3 DNA follows: TGTGCCAGCACCCCCACGGGGGCAACTAATGAAAAACTGTTTTTT. The encoded protein is CASTPTGATNEKLFF.